The entry below gives a single T cell receptor (beta chain) sequence along with its context. Its antigen is undetermined. Primers for the PCR totalled 60 Vbeta and 13 Jbeta. The data were produced by immunoSEQ multiplex PCR, yet TCRdb's version contains in-frame clones alone and is incomplete. The top ten hold around 4.5% of the sample, which has about 150,000 clones, approximately 74% seen once. The data derive from a study of cytomegalovirus exposure and HLA in healthy donors. General observations from the study: Upon later analysis, TCR association rates were observed to vary by HLA locus, being highest for DRB1 and lowest for HLA-C.

The germline gives CDR1 MNHEY, CDR2 SMNVEV (reference sequence). The CDR3 length is 15 residues. J gave up 4 bases and V 6 bases, and 9 bases lay outside the gene matches. Sequencing was performed on PBMCs. The TCR was taken from a man aged 18 to 35 in good health and CMV-seropositive. The chain employs TRBV27 and TRBJ1-5, with 7 bases lining up with TRBD1. Here the CDR3 DNA reads TGTGCCAGCAGGGGAATCGGGACAGTTAATCAGCCCCAGCATTTT. Protein: CASRGIGTVNQPQHF.